This entry lists 18 T cell receptor beta chains sequenced from one sample in a study of cytomegalovirus exposure and HLA in healthy donors. PCR employed 60 Vbeta and 13 Jbeta primers. The method was immunoSEQ multiplex PCR; TCRdb's version includes in-frame clones alone and lacks a portion of them. Of approximately 74,000 clones in the sample, roughly 76% were seen once. The sequenced sample was PBMCs. The receptors were gathered from a man in his sixties in good health and CMV-seropositive.

The chain has TRBV5-1 and TRBJ2-5; 12 nucleotides agree with TRBD2. J was trimmed by 2 bases and V by 3 bases; bases with no gene match: 14. The CDR3 covers 19 residues. Germline V gene lookup returns CDR1 SGHRS and CDR2 YFSETQ. The CDR3 reads CASSWPRTSGTGVQETQYF. The CDR3 DNA is TGCGCCAGCAGCTGGCCCCGGACTAGCGGGACGGGGGTACAAGAGACCCAGTACTTC.

This chain joins TRBV5-5 and TRBJ1-3; no clear D. Trimming cost V 4 bases and J 3 bases, with 11 bases left between them. Germline lookup yields CDR1 SGHKS and CDR2 YYEKEE (reference sequence). CDR3 length equals 14 residues. DNA for the CDR3: TGTGCCAGCAGCCCTACGGTTGGTGGAAACACCATATATTTT. It yields the protein CASSPTVGGNTIYF.

This sequence joins TRBV5-1 and TRBJ2-3, with TRBD2 matching over 11 bases. The CDR3 totals 16 residues. CDR1 SGHRS and CDR2 YFSETQ come from the germline V gene. V trimming: 2 bases; J trimming: 0 bases; junction bases outside the gene matches: 2. The CDR3 spells CASSFGLAGSTDTQYF. In nucleotides, the CDR3 is TGCGCCAGCAGCTTCGGACTAGCGGGTAGCACAGATACGCAGTATTTT.

J is TRBJ2-3 and V is TRBV27; 12 nucleotides agree with TRBD2. Germline values: CDR1 MNHEY, CDR2 SMNVEV (reference sequence). The J segment lost 0 bases and the V segment lost 4 bases, leaving 11 bases of the junction unmatched. The CDR3 consists of 19 residues. CDR3 amino acids: CASSSTPGLAGSSTDTQYF. The CDR3 DNA is TGTGCCAGCAGTTCTACCCCGGGACTAGCGGGCTCTAGCACAGATACGCAGTATTTT.

The chain employs TRBV11-2 and TRBJ2-6, with TRBD1 as a possible D gene (5 bases). The CDR3 loop spans 15 amino acids. V lost 5 bases and J lost 2, with 10 bases in between. CDR1 and CDR2 from the germline V gene are SGHAT and FQNNGV. This CDR3 reads CASSGRGAGANVLTF. The CDR3 DNA follows: TGTGCCAGCAGCGGAAGGGGTGCTGGGGCCAACGTCCTGACTTTC.

This clone is a singleton in its sample. The V and J genes are TRBV19 and TRBJ1-3; TRBD1 is a possible D gene (5 bases). Per the germline V gene, CDR1 is LNHDA and CDR2 is SQIVND (reference sequence). The CDR3 is 14 residues long. V was clipped by 5 bases and J by 0 bases, with 8 bases between them. The CDR3 spells CASSDRSSGNTIYF. CDR3 nucleotide sequence: TGTGCCAGTAGTGACAGAAGCTCTGGAAACACCATATATTTT.

This clone was seen a handful of times. The chain employs TRBV6-5 and TRBJ1-2; 12 bases fit TRBD1. V trimming: 6 bases; J trimming: 7 bases; junction bases outside the gene matches: 6. Germline V lookup: CDR1 MNHEY, CDR2 SVGAGI. The CDR3 has 14 residues. The CDR3 loop reads CASSSGQGASGYTF. CDR3 nucleotides: TGTGCCAGCAGCTCGGGACAGGGGGCGTCTGGCTACACCTTC.

The chain couples TRBV5-1 to TRBJ1-4, with D possibly being TRBD1 (6 bases). Trimming stripped 0 bases from V and 7 bases from J, with 10 bases between. Germline V gives CDR1 SGHRS, CDR2 YFSETQ. The CDR3 loop spans 14 amino acids. The CDR3 sequence: CASSLEQGGEKLFF. The CDR3 bases are TGCGCCAGCAGCTTGGAACAGGGTGGTGAAAAACTGTTTTTT.

This clone showed up just once. The rearrangement uses TRBV7-9 and TRBJ2-1; TRBD2 might be the D (5 bases). The CDR3 is 14 residues long. The germline V and J ends were trimmed by 1 base and 5 bases, with 9 bases remaining between them. CDR1 is SEHNR and CDR2 is FQNEAQ in the germline V gene (reference sequence). The CDR3 nucleotides read TGTGCCAGCAGCTTAGAGGACTTTGACAATGAGCAGTTCTTC. Residues: CASSLEDFDNEQFF.

This sequence joins TRBV28 and TRBJ2-3; the match to TRBD2 covers 8 bases. CDR1 is MDHEN, CDR2 SYDVKM, per germline. The V segment lost 8 bases and the J segment 2 bases; nucleotides outside the gene matches: 6. This CDR3 has 14 residues. The CDR3: CASDGSGNTDTQYF. The CDR3 nucleotides are TGTGCCAGCGATGGTAGCGGGAACACAGATACGCAGTATTTT.

The rearrangement joins TRBV19 to TRBJ1-2; 7 bases are shared with TRBD1. The CDR3 consists of 12 residues. Germline lookup yields CDR1 LNHDA and CDR2 SQIVND (reference sequence). With V trimmed by 8 bases and J by 7 bases, 7 bases remained unmatched. This CDR3 is CASSEGARGYTF. The CDR3 coding sequence is TGTGCCAGTTCCGAGGGGGCGCGTGGCTACACCTTC.

The V call is TRBV5-4, the J call TRBJ1-1; 8 bases are shared with TRBD1. The trim removed 0 bases at V and 4 bases at J, leaving 5 bases unmatched. There are 15 residues in the CDR3. The germline V gene encodes CDR1 SGHNT and CDR2 YYREEE (reference sequence). In nucleotides, the CDR3 is TGTGCCAGCAGCTTGGGTGGGACAGGTGTCACTGAAGCTTTCTTT. This sequence encodes CASSLGGTGVTEAFF.

The chain combines TRBV18 with TRBJ2-1, with 12 bases aligning to TRBD2. V was clipped by 6 bases and J by 4 bases; unmatched bases: 7. This CDR3 contains 16 residues. The V gene's germline CDR1 is KGHSH and CDR2 LQKENI. The DNA for the CDR3 is TGTGCCAGCTCGCAGCGGACTAGCGGGGTTTACAATGAGCAGTTCTTC. Its protein is CASSQRTSGVYNEQFF. Full variable domain (remainder filled in from reference TRBV18 and TRBJ2-1): NAGVMQNPRHLVRRRGQEARLRCSPMKGHSHVYWYRQLPEEGLKFMVYLQKENIIDESGMPKERFSAEFPKEGPSILRIQQVVRGDSAAYFCASSQRTSGVYNEQFFGPGTRLTVL.

The rearrangement links TRBV28 to TRBJ2-6, with no clear D. There are 17 residues in the CDR3. V lost 3 bases and J 0 bases, leaving 12 bases between the germline ends. Germline CDR1 is MDHEN and CDR2 is SYDVKM. The CDR3 reads CASSLSPISSGANVLTF. In DNA, the CDR3 is TGTGCCAGCAGTTTGTCCCCAATCAGCTCTGGGGCCAACGTCCTGACTTTC.

The chain joins TRBV11-2 to TRBJ1-1; tentatively, D is TRBD1 (5 bases). CDR3 length equals 15 residues. Germline V gene lookup returns CDR1 SGHAT and CDR2 FQNNGV. V was clipped by 2 bases and J by 8 bases, with 18 bases between them. CDR3 protein: CASSLTEQGFGEAFF. In DNA, the CDR3 is TGTGCCAGCAGCTTAACGGAGCAGGGCTTCGGGGAAGCTTTCTTT.

V gene TRBV5-1 combines with J gene TRBJ1-1; 7 bases are a match to TRBD1. The J segment lost 6 bases and the V segment lost 2 bases, leaving 10 bases of the junction unmatched. The germline CDR1 and CDR2 sequences are SGHRS and YFSETQ. The CDR3 contains 15 residues. In DNA form, the CDR3 reads TGCGCCAGCAGCTTTGAGGGGGCGCCGGGGTCTGAAGCTTTCTTT. It translates to CASSFEGAPGSEAFF.

This clone showed up just a few times. Given a much more abundant clone one base away, this may be a read error. CDR3 amino acids: CASSSGQGASGYTF. In nucleotides, the CDR3 is TGCGCCAGCAGCTCGGGACAGGGGGCGTCTGGCTACACCTTC. The rearrangement uses TRBV5-1 and TRBJ1-2, with TRBD1 matching over 12 bases. The CDR3 length is 14 residues. Germline CDR1 is SGHRS and CDR2 is YFSETQ. V gave up 3 bases and J gave up 7 bases; unmatched junction bases: 4.

This sequence joins TRBV19 and TRBJ1-4; D not resolved. The CDR3 extends over 15 amino acids. The ends were cut back, 5 bases at V and 0 bases at J, with 10 bases in the middle. From germline, CDR1 is LNHDA and CDR2 SQIVND (reference sequence). The CDR3 DNA is TGTGCCAGTAGTGCCAGCCTAGCAACTAATGAAAAACTGTTTTTT. It is translated as CASSASLATNEKLFF.